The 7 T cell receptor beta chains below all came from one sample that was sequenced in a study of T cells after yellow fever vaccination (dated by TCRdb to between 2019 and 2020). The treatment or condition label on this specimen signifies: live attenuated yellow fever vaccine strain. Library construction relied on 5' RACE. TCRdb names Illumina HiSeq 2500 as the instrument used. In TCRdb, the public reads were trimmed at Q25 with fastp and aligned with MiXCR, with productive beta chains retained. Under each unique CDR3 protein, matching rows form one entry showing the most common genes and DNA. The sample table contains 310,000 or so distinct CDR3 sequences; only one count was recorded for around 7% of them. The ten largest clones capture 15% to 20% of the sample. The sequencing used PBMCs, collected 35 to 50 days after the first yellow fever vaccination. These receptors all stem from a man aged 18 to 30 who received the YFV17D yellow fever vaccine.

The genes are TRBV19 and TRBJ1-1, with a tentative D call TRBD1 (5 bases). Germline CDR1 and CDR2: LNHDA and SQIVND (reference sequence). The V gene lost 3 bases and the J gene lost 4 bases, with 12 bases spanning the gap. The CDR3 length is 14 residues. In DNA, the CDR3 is TGTGCCAGTAGTATCTTCGGCAGGGCCACTGAAGCTTTCTTT. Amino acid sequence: CASSIFGRATEAFF. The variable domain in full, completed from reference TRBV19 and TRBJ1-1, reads DGGITQSPKYLFRKEGQNVTLSCEQNLNHDAMYWYRQDPGQGLRLIYYSQIVNDFQKGDIAEGYSVSREKKESFPLTVTSAQKNPTAFYLCASSIFGRATEAFFGQGTRLTVV.

CDR3 sequence: CASSQEGTGTGELFF. Here the CDR3 DNA reads TGCGCCAGCAGCCAAGAAGGCACAGGCACCGGGGAGCTGTTTTTT. The chain combines TRBV4-1 with TRBJ2-2; a possible D gene is TRBD1 (5 bases). Germline lookup yields CDR1 MGHRA and CDR2 YSYEKL. Between the trimmed V and J ends, which lost 0 bases and 4 bases, there was a span of 9 bases. The CDR3 spans 15 residues.

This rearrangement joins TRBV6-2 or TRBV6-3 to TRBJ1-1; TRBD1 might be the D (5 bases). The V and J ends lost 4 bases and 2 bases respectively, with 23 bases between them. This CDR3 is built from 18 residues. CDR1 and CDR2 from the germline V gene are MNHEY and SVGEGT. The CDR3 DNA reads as TGTGCCAGCAGTTTCCGCCCGGGACCCAGACCCCATAACACTGAAGCTTTCTTT. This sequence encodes CASSFRPGPRPHNTEAFF.

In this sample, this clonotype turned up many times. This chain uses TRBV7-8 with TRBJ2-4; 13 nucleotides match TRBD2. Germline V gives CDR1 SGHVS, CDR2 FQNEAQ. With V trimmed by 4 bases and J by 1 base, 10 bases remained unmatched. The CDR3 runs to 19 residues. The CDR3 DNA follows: TGTGCCAGCAGCTCACGGACTAGCGGGGGCCCAGGGGCCAAAAACATTCAGTACTTC. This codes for CASSSRTSGGPGAKNIQYF.

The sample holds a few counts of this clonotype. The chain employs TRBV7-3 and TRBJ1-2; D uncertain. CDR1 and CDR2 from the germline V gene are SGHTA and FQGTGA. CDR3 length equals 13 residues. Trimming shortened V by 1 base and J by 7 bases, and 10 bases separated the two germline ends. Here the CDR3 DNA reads TGTGCCAGCAGCTTAAGCTCGGGAGTTGGCTACACCTTC. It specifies CASSLSSGVGYTF.

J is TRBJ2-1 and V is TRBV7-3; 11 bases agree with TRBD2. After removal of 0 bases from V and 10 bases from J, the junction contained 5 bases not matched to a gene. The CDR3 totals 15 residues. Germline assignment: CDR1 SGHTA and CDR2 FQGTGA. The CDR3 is CASSLTSGGALEQFF. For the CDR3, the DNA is TGTGCCAGCAGCTTAACTAGCGGGGGGGCGTTGGAGCAGTTCTTC. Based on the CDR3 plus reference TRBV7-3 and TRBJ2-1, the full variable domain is GAGVSQTPSNKVTEKGKYVELRCDPISGHTALYWYRQSLGQGPEFLIYFQGTGAADDSGLPNDRFFAVRPEGSVSTLKIQRTERGDSAVYLCASSLTSGGALEQFFGPGTRLTVL.

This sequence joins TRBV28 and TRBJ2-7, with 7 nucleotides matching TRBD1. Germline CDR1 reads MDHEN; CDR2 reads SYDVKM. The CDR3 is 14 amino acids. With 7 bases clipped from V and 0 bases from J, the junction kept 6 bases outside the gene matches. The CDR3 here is CASTPRQGSYEQYV. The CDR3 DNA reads TGTGCCAGCACCCCGAGACAGGGCTCCTACGAGCAGTACGTC.